Reported below is one T cell receptor (beta chain). The target antigen is unknown. One junction end disagrees with the germline gene, perhaps due to a read error. The data belong to a study of CD8 T cells in Susac syndrome. Study-wide findings and caveats: Total CD8+ and CD8+ TEMRA repertoires contained approximately 16 and five Susac-specific public clones, respectively.

RNA was extracted with the RNeasy kit, and a quantity of roughly 0.5 to 1 ug was reverse transcribed using random hexamers. The authors amplified TCR beta CDR3 across 54 Vbeta and 13 Jbeta using immunoSEQ multiplex PCR. Each CDR3 protein is one row after TCRdb ran MiXCR on the immunoSEQ multiplex PCR reads. Of some 130,000 distinct CDR3 sequences listed, 95% are singletons. Germline V CDR1 and CDR2: SGHVS, FQNEAQ. The CDR3 totals 11 residues. The specimen was CD8+ T cells from PBMCs. The clonotype originates from a human donor with Susac syndrome. V is TRBV7-8 and J is TRBJ2-4; D unclear. CDR3 residues: CASSLGIGPIF. Here the CDR3 DNA reads TGTGCCAGCAGCTTAGGTATAGGGCCGATCTTC.